What follows are 3 T cell receptor beta chains derived from one specimen sequenced in a study of blood T cell repertoires in COVID-19. Method: immunoSEQ multiplex PCR; TCRdb's copy keeps in-frame clones and lacks some. The sample consists of approximately 190,000 clones, over 80% of them appearing once. The sample was PBMCs or T cells enriched from blood (not recorded which). The receptor source for this set is a woman in her twenties or thirties who had been exposed to COVID-19.

This clone appeared once. The genes are TRBV30 and TRBJ1-6; perhaps TRBD1 as D (6 bases). The germline V and J ends were trimmed by 2 bases and 8 bases, with 13 bases remaining between them. Per germline, CDR1 GTSNPN and CDR2 SVGIG (reference sequence). The CDR3 runs 14 residues. The CDR3 region is CAWSKTGSDSPLHF. The DNA for the CDR3 is TGTGCCTGGAGTAAAACAGGGAGCGATTCACCCCTCCACTTT.

This clone turned up a few times. The rearrangement joins TRBV6-2 or TRBV6-3 to TRBJ1-2, with no clear D. The CDR3 spans 16 residues. V lost 6 bases and J 8 bases, leaving 25 bases between the germline ends. CDR1 MNHEY and CDR2 SVGEGT come from the germline V gene. CDR3 sequence (DNA): TGTGCCAGCAGCCCCATAGACCGGGTTATTCGAGGGGGCTACACCTTC. Its translation: CASSPIDRVIRGGYTF.

This chain joins TRBV5-6 and TRBJ2-2; D gene unclear. The CDR3 length is 15 residues. The germline CDR1 and CDR2 sequences are SGHDT and YYEEEE. The germline V and J ends were trimmed by 2 bases and 1 base, with 9 bases remaining between them. CDR3 sequence: CASSFLRLNTGELFF. The DNA of the CDR3 is TGTGCCAGCAGCTTCCTAAGACTGAACACCGGGGAGCTGTTTTTT.